These 2 T cell receptor beta chains share one sample of origin, sequenced in a study of T cell responses to AZD1222 COVID-19 vaccine. Profiling relied on immunoSEQ multiplex PCR, and the TCRdb table lists in-frame clones only, not all of them. The profile shows 75,000 to 90,000 clones, over 75% of them singletons. Source: peripheral blood, taken 28 days after the second AZD1222 dose. The receptor source for this set is an adult who received the AZD1222 COVID-19 vaccine.

The chain uses TRBV7-3 and TRBJ2-5; 8 bases map to TRBD1. The V gene's germline CDR1 is SGHTA and CDR2 FQGTGA. V was clipped by 5 bases and J by 4 bases; unmatched bases: 6. This CDR3 has 14 amino acids. DNA of the CDR3: TGTGCCAGCAGCCCCGACAGGGGTGGAGAGACCCAGTACTTC. Amino acid sequence: CASSPDRGGETQYF. The full variable domain, rest sourced from reference TRBV7-3 and TRBJ2-5, is GAGVSQTPSNKVTEKGKYVELRCDPISGHTALYWYRQSLGQGPEFLIYFQGTGAADDSGLPNDRFFAVRPEGSVSTLKIQRTERGDSAVYLCASSPDRGGETQYFGPGTRLLVL.

The rearrangement joins TRBV19 to TRBJ1-5; D is possibly TRBD1 (5 bases). The germline CDR1 and CDR2 sequences are LNHDA and SQIVND (reference sequence). Between the trimmed V and J ends, which lost 6 bases and 0 bases, there was a span of 9 bases. CDR3 length: 14 residues. This CDR3 is CASRTADSNQPQHF. The CDR3, as DNA: TGTGCCAGTAGGACAGCCGATAGCAATCAGCCCCAGCATTTT.